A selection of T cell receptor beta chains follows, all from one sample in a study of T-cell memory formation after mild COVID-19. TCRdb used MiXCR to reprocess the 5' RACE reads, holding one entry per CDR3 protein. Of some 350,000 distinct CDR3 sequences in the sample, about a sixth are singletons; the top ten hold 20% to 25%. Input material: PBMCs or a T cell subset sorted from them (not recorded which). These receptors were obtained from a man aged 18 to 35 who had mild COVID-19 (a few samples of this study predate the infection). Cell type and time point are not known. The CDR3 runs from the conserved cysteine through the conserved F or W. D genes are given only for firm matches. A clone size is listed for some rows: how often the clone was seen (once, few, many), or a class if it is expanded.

cdr3_aa: CASTQGAGNQPQHF
cdr3_nt: TGTGCCAGCACCCAGGGGGCTGGCAATCAGCCCCAGCATTTT
d_call: TRBD1
clone_size: few
j_call: TRBJ1-5
v_call: TRBV28

cdr3_aa: CSANTGFGNQPQHF
cdr3_nt: TGCAGTGCTAACACAGGGTTCGGCAATCAGCCCCAGCATTTT
d_call: NA
clone_size: NA
j_call: TRBJ1-5
v_call: TRBV20-1

cdr3_aa: CASSYSGVAKNIQYF
cdr3_nt: TGCGCCAGCAGCTATAGCGGGGTAGCCAAAAACATTCAGTACTTC
d_call: TRBD2
clone_size: few
j_call: TRBJ2-4
v_call: TRBV5-1

cdr3_aa: CSAREVAGNRGQYF
cdr3_nt: TGCAGTGCTAGAGAAGTAGCGGGGAATAGGGGGCAGTATTTT
d_call: TRBD2
clone_size: few
j_call: TRBJ2-3
v_call: TRBV20-1

cdr3_aa: CASSLTGENTEAFF
cdr3_nt: TGTGCCAGCTCACTGACAGGGGAAAACACTGAAGCTTTCTTT
d_call: TRBD1
clone_size: NA
j_call: TRBJ1-1
v_call: TRBV18

cdr3_aa: CASSLLGPGNTGELFF
cdr3_nt: TGCGCCAGCAGCTTGCTGGGGCCTGGGAACACCGGGGAGCTGTTTTTT
d_call: NA
clone_size: few
j_call: TRBJ2-2
v_call: TRBV5-1

cdr3_aa: CASSPSGRGLPYEQYF
cdr3_nt: TGTGCCAGCAGCCCCTCCGGGAGGGGTTTACCCTACGAGCAGTACTTC
d_call: TRBD2
clone_size: NA
j_call: TRBJ2-7
v_call: TRBV9

cdr3_aa: CASSLVGRGNRDEQFF
cdr3_nt: TGCGCCAGCAGCTTGGTTGGCAGGGGTAATCGCGATGAGCAGTTCTTC
d_call: NA
clone_size: many
j_call: TRBJ2-1
v_call: TRBV5-1

cdr3_aa: CASSSLSETQYF
cdr3_nt: TGTGCCAGCAGCTCTCTCTCGGAGACCCAGTACTTC
d_call: NA
clone_size: many
j_call: TRBJ2-5
v_call: TRBV7-6

cdr3_aa: CSVAGTGTYGYTF
cdr3_nt: TGCAGCGTTGCCGGGACAGGGACCTATGGCTACACCTTC
d_call: TRBD1
clone_size: NA
j_call: TRBJ1-2
v_call: TRBV29-1